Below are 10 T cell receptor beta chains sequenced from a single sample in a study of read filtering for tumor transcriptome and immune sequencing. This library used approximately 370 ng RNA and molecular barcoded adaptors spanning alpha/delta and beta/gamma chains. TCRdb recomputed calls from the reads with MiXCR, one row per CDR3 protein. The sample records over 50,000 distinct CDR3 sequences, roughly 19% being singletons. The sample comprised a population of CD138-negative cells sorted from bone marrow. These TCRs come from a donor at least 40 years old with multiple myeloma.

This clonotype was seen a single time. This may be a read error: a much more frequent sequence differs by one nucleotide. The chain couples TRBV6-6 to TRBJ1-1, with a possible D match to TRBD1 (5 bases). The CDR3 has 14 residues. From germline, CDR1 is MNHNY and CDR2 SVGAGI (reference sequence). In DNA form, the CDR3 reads TGTGTCAGCAGTTACTCCGGGGGAAGCACTGAAGCTTTCTTT. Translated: CVSSYSGGSTEAFF.

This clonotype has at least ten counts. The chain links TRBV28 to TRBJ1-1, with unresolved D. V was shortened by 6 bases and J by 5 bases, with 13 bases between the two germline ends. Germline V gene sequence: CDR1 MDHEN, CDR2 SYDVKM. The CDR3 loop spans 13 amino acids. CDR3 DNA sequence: TGTGCCAGCAGCTTAAGCAGTAGAACTGAAGCTTTCTTT. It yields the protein CASSLSSRTEAFF.

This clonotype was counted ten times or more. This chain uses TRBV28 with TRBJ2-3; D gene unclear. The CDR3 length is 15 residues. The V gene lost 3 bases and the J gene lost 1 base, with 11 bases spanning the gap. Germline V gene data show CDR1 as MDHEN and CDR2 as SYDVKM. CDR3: CASSFSRVGTDTQYF. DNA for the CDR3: TGTGCCAGCAGTTTCTCAAGAGTAGGCACAGATACGCAGTATTTT.

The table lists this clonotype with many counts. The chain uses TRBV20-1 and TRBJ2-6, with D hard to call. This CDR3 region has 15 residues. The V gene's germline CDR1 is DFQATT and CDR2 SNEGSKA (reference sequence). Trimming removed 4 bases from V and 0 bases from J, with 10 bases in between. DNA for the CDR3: TGCAGTGCTACCTTCCTGGGCTCTGGGGCCAACGTCCTGACTTTC. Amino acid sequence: CSATFLGSGANVLTF.

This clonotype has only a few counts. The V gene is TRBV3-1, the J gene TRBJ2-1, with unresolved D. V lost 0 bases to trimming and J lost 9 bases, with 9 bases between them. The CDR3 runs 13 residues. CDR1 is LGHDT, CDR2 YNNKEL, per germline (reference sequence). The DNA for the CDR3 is TGTGCCAGCAGCCAAGATCTAGTGGGTGAGCAGTTCTTC. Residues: CASSQDLVGEQFF.

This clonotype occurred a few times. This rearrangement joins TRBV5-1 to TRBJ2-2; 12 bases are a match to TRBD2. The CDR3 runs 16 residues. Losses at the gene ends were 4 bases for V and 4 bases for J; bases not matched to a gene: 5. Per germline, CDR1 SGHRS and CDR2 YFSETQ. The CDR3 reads CASSLAGGPLTGELFF. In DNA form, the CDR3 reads TGCGCCAGCAGCCTAGCGGGGGGGCCGCTCACCGGGGAGCTGTTTTTT.

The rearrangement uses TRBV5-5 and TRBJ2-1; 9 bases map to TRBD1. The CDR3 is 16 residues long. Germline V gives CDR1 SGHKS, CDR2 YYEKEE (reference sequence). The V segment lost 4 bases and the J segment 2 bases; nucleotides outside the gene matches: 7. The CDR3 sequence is CASSRRTGETYNEQFF. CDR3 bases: TGTGCCAGCAGCCGACGGACAGGGGAGACCTACAATGAGCAGTTCTTC.

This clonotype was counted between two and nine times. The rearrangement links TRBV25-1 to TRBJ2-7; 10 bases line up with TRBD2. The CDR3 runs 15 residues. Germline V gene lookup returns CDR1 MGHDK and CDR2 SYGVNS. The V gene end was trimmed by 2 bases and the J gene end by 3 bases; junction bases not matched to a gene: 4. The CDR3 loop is CASSEPSGRDYEQYF. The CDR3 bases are TGTGCCAGCAGTGAACCCAGCGGGAGGGACTACGAGCAGTACTTC.

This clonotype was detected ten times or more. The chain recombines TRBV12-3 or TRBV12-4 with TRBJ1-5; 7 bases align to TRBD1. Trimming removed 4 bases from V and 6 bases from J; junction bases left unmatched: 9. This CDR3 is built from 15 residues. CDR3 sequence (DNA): TGTGCCAGCAGTTCTATGACAGGGATTAGTCAGCCCCAGCATTTT. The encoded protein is CASSSMTGISQPQHF.

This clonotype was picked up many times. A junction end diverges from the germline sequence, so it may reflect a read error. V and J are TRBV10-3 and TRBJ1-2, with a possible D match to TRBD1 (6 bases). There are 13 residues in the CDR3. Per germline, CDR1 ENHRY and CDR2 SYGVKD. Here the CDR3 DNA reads TGTGCCATCAGTGAGCCCCGGGACACCCCACATAATTTC. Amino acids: CAISEPRDTPHNF.